The table lists the clone carrying this T cell receptor beta chain with a count of one. Method: immunoSEQ multiplex PCR; TCRdb's copy keeps in-frame clones and lacks some. The table includes over 45,000 clones, 82% detected once. This CDR3 contains 15 residues. Trimming removed 7 bases at V and 0 bases at J, with 10 bases between. CDR1 and CDR2 (germline): SNHLY, FYNNEI. This entry belongs to a study of blood T cell repertoires in COVID-19. At the level of the study: Sites across the United States, Italy and Spain contributed samples from acute and convalescent COVID-19.

Sequencing input: peripheral blood. The clonotype comes from a human donor in a cohort sampled during active or convalescent COVID-19. This chain uses TRBV2 with TRBJ1-6, with D tentatively TRBD1 (6 bases). CDR3 bases: TGTGCCAGCACCCAGGGGAGCTCCTATAATTCACCCCTCCACTTT. It is translated as CASTQGSSYNSPLHF.